The 18 T cell receptor beta chains below come from one sample, sequenced in a study of T cell responses to AZD1222 COVID-19 vaccine. TCRdb's copy holds only in-frame clones and misses some; the assay was immunoSEQ multiplex PCR. The sample carries about 120,000 clones, approximately 90% recorded once. Material: peripheral blood, obtained on day 0 of AZD1222 vaccination. These receptors came from an adult in good health.

The chain uses TRBV21-1 and TRBJ1-1; the D call of TRBD1 is as the table states it, not checked on the DNA. TRBV21-1 represents a pseudogene. The CDR3 extends over 18 amino acids. In DNA form, the CDR3 reads TGTGCCAGCAGCCAAACAGGGGGATTGGTCGTGATGAACACTGAAGCTTTCTTT. Its translation: CASSQTGGLVVMNTEAFF.

The chain joins TRBV19 to TRBJ1-2; TRBD1 aligns across 7 bases. The CDR3 contains 12 residues. The germline V gene has CDR1 LNHDA and CDR2 SQIVND (reference sequence). The junction had 6 bases not matched to a gene; V was cut back by 6 bases and J by 8 bases. The CDR3 nucleotides are TGTGCCAGTAGGAGACAGGGTGACGGCTACACCTTC. Translation: CASRRQGDGYTF.

The V call is TRBV2, the J call TRBJ1-1, with 7 nucleotides matching TRBD1. The CDR3 covers 12 residues. Germline CDR1 is SNHLY and CDR2 is FYNNEI. V shed 4 bases and J 7 bases; nucleotides not matched to a gene: 3. The CDR3 nucleotides read TGTGCCAGCAGTGCAGGGACAGTTGAAGCTTTCTTT. Its translation is CASSAGTVEAFF.

The CDR3 is CASSAYGQGGDYGYTF. The DNA of the CDR3 is TGTGCCAGCAGCGCTTACGGACAGGGAGGTGACTATGGCTACACCTTC. The chain uses TRBV9 and TRBJ1-2; TRBD1 aligns across 8 bases. Germline values: CDR1 SGDLS, CDR2 YYNGEE. The CDR3 totals 16 residues. With 3 bases clipped from V and 3 bases from J, the junction kept 10 bases outside the gene matches.

V is TRBV2 and J is TRBJ1-1; perhaps TRBD1 as D (6 bases). V lost 5 bases, J lost 0 bases, and 10 bases lay in between. The length of the CDR3 is 14 residues. CDR1 is SNHLY and CDR2 is FYNNEI in the germline V gene. The CDR3 is CASSYHRVNTEAFF. As DNA, the CDR3 is TGTGCCAGCAGTTACCACAGGGTGAACACTGAAGCTTTCTTT.

This clone was seen a handful of times. The J gene is TRBJ2-2, the V gene TRBV7-9, with D tentatively TRBD2 (6 bases). Germline CDR1 is SEHNR and CDR2 is FQNEAQ (reference sequence). Between the trimmed V and J ends, which lost 6 bases and 2 bases, there was a span of 13 bases. The CDR3 is 15 amino acids. DNA for the CDR3: TGTGCCAGCAGGGGCGGGACGGGAAACACCGGGGAGCTGTTTTTT. It translates to CASRGGTGNTGELFF.

The chain combines TRBV28 with TRBJ1-2; unclear D gene. Germline V gene data show CDR1 as MDHEN and CDR2 as SYDVKM. The length of the CDR3 is 13 residues. V shed 3 bases and J shed 6 bases, with 11 bases lying between them. The CDR3 coding sequence is TGTGCCAGCAGTTTCTGGGGAAACGATGGCTACACCTTC. Its protein product is CASSFWGNDGYTF.

V gene TRBV19 combines with J gene TRBJ1-5, with D possibly TRBD1 on 6 matching bases. Trimming pared 6 bases from V and 6 bases from J, leaving 9 bases between. This CDR3 contains 12 residues. CDR1 is LNHDA and CDR2 is SQIVND in the germline V gene (reference sequence). CDR3 sequence reads: CASSQGPQPQHF. In nucleotides, the CDR3 is TGTGCCAGTAGCCAGGGGCCTCAGCCCCAGCATTTT.

CDR3 amino acids: CASSYQYRSDTEAFF. CDR3 nucleotide sequence: TGTGCCAGCAGTTACCAATACAGGAGTGACACTGAAGCTTTCTTT. The J gene is TRBJ1-1, the V gene TRBV6-5; weak D call: TRBD1 (5 bases). The V gene lost 2 bases and the J gene lost 3 bases, with 13 bases spanning the gap. This CDR3 has 15 residues. Germline V gives CDR1 MNHEY, CDR2 SVGAGI.

This clone was detected a few times. The chain combines TRBV7-9 with TRBJ2-5; possible D gene TRBD1, 6 bases. Germline CDR1 is SEHNR and CDR2 is FQNEAQ (reference sequence). The CDR3 contains 16 residues. Between the trimmed V and J ends, which lost 2 bases and 5 bases, there was a span of 18 bases. CDR3 DNA: TGTGCCAGCAGCTTACCGGGACAAATGCTGTTGGAGACCCAGTACTTC. Amino acids: CASSLPGQMLLETQYF.

This clone showed up just once. Written as DNA, the CDR3 is TGTGCCAGCAGCTTAGGCGGCACCTCTGGAAACACCATATATTTT. Translation gives CASSLGGTSGNTIYF. The rearrangement joins TRBV7-3 to TRBJ1-3; D is unclear. V lost 2 bases, J lost 0 bases, and 8 bases lay in between. The CDR3 has 15 amino acids. Germline CDR1 is SGHTA and CDR2 is FQGTGA.

This chain links TRBV15 with TRBJ1-2; D remains ambiguous. Looked up from germline, CDR1 is LNHNV and CDR2 is YYDKDF (reference sequence). CDR3 size: 15 residues. V lost 0 bases and J lost 7, with 15 bases in between. The CDR3 sequence: CATSRDHNSRVGYTF. The CDR3 DNA follows: TGTGCCACCAGCAGAGATCACAACAGTAGGGTTGGCTACACCTTC.

Only a few counts were recorded for this clone. J is TRBJ2-1 and V is TRBV9; no definite D call. V dropped 4 bases and J dropped 4 bases, with 18 bases sitting between them. The CDR3 spans 16 residues. Germline CDR1 reads SGDLS; CDR2 reads YYNGEE. The CDR3 loop is CASSPTSSFGYNEQFF. In DNA form, the CDR3 reads TGTGCCAGCAGCCCGACGTCCAGTTTCGGATACAATGAGCAGTTCTTC.

The chain has TRBV12-3 or TRBV12-4 and TRBJ1-1; a possible D gene is TRBD1 (5 bases). The V and J ends lost 6 bases and 4 bases respectively, with 12 bases between them. The CDR3 has 13 residues. For the CDR3, the DNA is TGTGCCAGCAGCCTCGGGGGGGGCACTGAAGCTTTCTTT. It specifies CASSLGGGTEAFF.

This chain joins TRBV19 and TRBJ1-2, with D possibly matching TRBD1 (5 bases). In germline, CDR1 is LNHDA, CDR2 SQIVND (reference sequence). Trimming left V 7 bases short and J 8 bases short, with 29 bases between. The CDR3 runs to 17 residues. The CDR3 sequence: CASTKTGAASPREGYTF. The DNA of the CDR3 is TGTGCCAGTACCAAAACCGGGGCCGCTAGCCCCCGAGAAGGCTACACCTTC.

The V and J genes are TRBV10-2 and TRBJ2-3; D uncertain. The germline gives CDR1 WSHSY, CDR2 SAAADI. The V end lost 0 bases, the J end lost 5 bases, and 12 bases lay between the germline ends. CDR3 length: 15 amino acids. In DNA, the CDR3 is TGCGCCAGCAGTGAGTCCGGGCCCCGGCGAGATACGCAGTATTTT. Translation gives CASSESGPRRDTQYF.

The V gene is TRBV27, the J gene TRBJ1-5, with 9 bases lining up with TRBD1. J lost 0 bases, V lost 6 bases, and 9 bases had no gene match. The CDR3 runs 17 residues. Germline assignment: CDR1 MNHEY and CDR2 SMNVEV (reference sequence). CDR3 coding DNA: TGTGCCAGCAGATCCGGGACAGGGAGTTATAGCAATCAGCCCCAGCATTTT. It yields the protein CASRSGTGSYSNQPQHF.

This clone was detected only once. The V gene is TRBV27, the J gene TRBJ1-6, with a tentative D call TRBD1 (5 bases). Trimming pared 6 bases from V and 3 bases from J, leaving 15 bases between. The V gene's germline CDR1 is MNHEY and CDR2 SMNVEV (reference sequence). This CDR3 contains 16 residues. CDR3 amino acids: CASRLWGGDYNSPLHF. The CDR3 DNA is TGTGCCAGCAGGCTTTGGGGAGGGGACTATAATTCACCCCTCCACTTT.